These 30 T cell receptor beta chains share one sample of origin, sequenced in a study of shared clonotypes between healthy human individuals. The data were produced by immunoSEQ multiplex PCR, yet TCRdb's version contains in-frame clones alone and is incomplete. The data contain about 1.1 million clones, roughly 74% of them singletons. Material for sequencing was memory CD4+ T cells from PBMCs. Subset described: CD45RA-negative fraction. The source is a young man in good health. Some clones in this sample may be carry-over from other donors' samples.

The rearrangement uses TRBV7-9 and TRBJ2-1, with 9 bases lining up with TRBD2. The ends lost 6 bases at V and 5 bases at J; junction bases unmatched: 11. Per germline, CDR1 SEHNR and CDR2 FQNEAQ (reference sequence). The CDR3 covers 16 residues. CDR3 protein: CASRHARGRDHNEQFF. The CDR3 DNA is TGTGCCAGCAGACACGCCCGCGGGAGGGACCACAATGAGCAGTTCTTC.

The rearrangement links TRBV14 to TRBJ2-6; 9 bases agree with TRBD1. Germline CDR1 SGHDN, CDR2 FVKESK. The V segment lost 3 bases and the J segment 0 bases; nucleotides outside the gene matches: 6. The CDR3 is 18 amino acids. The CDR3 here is CASSHRQGGGSGANVLTF. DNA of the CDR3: TGTGCCAGCAGCCACCGACAGGGGGGGGGCTCTGGGGCCAACGTCCTGACTTTC.

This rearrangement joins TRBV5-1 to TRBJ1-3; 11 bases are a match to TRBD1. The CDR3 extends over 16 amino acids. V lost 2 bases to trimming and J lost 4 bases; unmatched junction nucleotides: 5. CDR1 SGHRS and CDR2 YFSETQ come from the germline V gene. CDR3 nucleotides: TGCGCCAGCAGCTTAGGACAGGGGGCAAGCGGAAACACCATATATTTT. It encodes CASSLGQGASGNTIYF.

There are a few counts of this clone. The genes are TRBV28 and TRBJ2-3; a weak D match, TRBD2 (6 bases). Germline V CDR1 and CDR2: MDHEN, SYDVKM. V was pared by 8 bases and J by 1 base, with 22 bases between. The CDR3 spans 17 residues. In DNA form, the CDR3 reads TGTGCCAGCGGGGGGTGGGCTACCCAACCCCGCACAGATACGCAGTATTTT. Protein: CASGGWATQPRTDTQYF. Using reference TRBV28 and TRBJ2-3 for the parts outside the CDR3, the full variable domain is DVKVTQSSRYLVKRTGEKVFLECVQDMDHENMFWYRQDPGLGLRLIYFSYDVKMKEKGDIPEGYSVSREKKERFSLILESASTNQTSMYLCASGGWATQPRTDTQYFGPGTRLTVL.

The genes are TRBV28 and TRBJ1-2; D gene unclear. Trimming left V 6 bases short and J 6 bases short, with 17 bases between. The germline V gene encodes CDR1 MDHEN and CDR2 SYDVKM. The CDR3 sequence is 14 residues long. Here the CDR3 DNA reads TGTGCCAGCAGCCCGGGGTTCCAATTAGATGGCTACACCTTC. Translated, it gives CASSPGFQLDGYTF.

The CDR3 nucleotides are TGCAGCGGGGGCGTGGGCGAAAAACTGTTTTTT. Protein product: CSGGVGEKLFF. The V call is TRBV29-1, the J call TRBJ1-4, with D possibly TRBD1 on 5 matching bases. Looked up from germline, CDR1 is SQVTM and CDR2 is ANQGSEA. Trimming removed 7 bases from V and 8 bases from J, with 11 bases in between. There are 11 residues in the CDR3.

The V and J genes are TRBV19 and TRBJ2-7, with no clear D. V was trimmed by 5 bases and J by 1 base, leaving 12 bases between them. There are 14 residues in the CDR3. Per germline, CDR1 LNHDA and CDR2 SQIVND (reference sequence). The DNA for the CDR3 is TGTGCCAGTAGTCCCGACTCCGCTTCCTACGAGCAGTACTTC. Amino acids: CASSPDSASYEQYF.

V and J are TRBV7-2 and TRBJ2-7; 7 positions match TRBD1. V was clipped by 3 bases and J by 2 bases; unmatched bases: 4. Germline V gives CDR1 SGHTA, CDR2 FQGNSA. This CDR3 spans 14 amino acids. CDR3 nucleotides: TGTGCCAGCAGCTTCGGGACAGCCACCTACGAGCAGTACTTC. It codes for CASSFGTATYEQYF.

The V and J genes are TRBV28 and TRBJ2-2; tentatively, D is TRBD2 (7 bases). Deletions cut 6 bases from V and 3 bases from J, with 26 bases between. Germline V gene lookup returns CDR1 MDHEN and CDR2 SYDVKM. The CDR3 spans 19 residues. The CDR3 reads CASRGFLGSGYRDTGELFF. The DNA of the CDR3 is TGTGCCAGCAGGGGGTTTTTGGGTAGCGGGTACAGGGACACCGGGGAGCTGTTTTTT.

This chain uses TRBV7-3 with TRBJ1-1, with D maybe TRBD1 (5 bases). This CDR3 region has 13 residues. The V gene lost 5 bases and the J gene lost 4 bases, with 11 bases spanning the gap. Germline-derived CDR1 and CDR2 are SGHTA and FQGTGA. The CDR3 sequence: CASSAIQGTEAFF. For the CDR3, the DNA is TGTGCCAGCAGCGCCATCCAGGGCACTGAAGCTTTCTTT.

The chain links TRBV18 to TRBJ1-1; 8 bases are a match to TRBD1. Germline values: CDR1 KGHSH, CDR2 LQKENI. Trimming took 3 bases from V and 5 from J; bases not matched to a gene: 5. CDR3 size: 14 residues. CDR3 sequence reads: CASSPDRGTTEAFF. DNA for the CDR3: TGTGCCAGCTCACCCGACAGGGGAACAACTGAAGCTTTCTTT.

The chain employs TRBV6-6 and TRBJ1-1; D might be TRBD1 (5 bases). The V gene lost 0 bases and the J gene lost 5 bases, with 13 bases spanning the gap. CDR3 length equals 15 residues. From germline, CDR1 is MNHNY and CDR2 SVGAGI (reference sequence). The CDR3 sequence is CASSYSLIGETEAFF. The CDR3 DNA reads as TGTGCCAGCAGTTACTCGTTGATAGGGGAAACTGAAGCTTTCTTT.

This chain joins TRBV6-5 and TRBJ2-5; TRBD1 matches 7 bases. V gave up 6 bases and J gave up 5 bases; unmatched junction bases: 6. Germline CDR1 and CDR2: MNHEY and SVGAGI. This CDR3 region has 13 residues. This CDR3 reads CASSRDRDETQYF. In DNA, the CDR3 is TGTGCCAGCAGCCGAGACAGGGACGAGACCCAGTACTTC.

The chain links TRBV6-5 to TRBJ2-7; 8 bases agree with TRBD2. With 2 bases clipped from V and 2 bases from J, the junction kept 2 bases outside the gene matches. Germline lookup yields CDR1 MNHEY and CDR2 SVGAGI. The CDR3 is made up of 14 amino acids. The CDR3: CASSYGGRPYEQYF. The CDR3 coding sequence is TGTGCCAGCAGTTACGGCGGGAGGCCCTACGAGCAGTACTTC.

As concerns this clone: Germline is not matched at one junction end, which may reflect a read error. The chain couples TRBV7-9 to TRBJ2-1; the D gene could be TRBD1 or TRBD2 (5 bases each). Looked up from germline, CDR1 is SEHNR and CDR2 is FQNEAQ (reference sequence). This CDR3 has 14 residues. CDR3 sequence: CASSLGVEGTERVF. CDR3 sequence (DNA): TGTGCCAGCAGCTTAGGGGTCGAGGGGACCGAAAGAGTCTTC.

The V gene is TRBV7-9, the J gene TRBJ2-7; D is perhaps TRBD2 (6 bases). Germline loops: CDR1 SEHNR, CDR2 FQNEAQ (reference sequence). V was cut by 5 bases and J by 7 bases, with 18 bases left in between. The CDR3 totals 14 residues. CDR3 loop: CASSPSVSGREQYF. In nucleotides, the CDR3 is TGTGCCAGCAGCCCTTCGGTTAGCGGCAGGGAGCAGTACTTC. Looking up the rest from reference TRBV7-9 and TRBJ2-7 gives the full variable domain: DTGVSQNPRHKITKRGQNVTFRCDPISEHNRLYWYRQTLGQGPEFLTYFQNEAQLEKSRLLSDRFSAERPKGSFSTLEIQRTEQGDSAMYLCASSPSVSGREQYFGPGTRLTVT.

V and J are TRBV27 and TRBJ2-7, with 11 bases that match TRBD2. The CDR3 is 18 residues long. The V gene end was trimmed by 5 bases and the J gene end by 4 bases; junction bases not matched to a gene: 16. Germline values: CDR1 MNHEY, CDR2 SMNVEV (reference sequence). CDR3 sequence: CASSNHRGSGRAWYEQYF. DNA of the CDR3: TGTGCCAGCAGTAACCATAGGGGTAGCGGGAGGGCCTGGTACGAGCAGTACTTC.

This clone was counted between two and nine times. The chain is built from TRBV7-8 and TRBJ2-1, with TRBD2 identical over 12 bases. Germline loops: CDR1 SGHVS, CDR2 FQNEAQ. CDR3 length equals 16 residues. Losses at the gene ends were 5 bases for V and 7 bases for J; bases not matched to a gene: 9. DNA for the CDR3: TGTGCCAGCAGCGGAATTCTAGCGGGGGGGAAGAATGAGCAGTTCTTC. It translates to CASSGILAGGKNEQFF.

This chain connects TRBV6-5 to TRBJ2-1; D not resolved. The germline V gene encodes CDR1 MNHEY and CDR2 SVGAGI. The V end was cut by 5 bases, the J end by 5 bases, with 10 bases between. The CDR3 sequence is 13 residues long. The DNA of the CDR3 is TGTGCCAGCAGTGAGCCGTACCACAATGAGCAGTTCTTC. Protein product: CASSEPYHNEQFF.

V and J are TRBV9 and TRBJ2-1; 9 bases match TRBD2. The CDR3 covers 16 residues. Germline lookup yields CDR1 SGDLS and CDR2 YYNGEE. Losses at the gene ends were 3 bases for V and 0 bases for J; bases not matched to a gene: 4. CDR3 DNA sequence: TGTGCCAGCAGCGCGACTAGCGGAGTCTCCTACAATGAGCAGTTCTTC. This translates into CASSATSGVSYNEQFF.

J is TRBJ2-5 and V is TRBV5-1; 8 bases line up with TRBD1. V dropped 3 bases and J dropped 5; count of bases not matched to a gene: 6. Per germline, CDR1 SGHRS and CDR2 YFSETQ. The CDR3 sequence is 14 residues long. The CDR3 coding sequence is TGCGCCAGCAGCTACGGGGACAGGCCTGAGACCCAGTACTTC. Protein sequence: CASSYGDRPETQYF.

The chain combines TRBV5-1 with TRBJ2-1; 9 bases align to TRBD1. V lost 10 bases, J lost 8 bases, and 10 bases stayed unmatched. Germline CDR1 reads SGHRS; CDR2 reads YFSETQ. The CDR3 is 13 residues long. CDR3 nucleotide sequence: TGCGCCGCGGGGGACAGGGATCGAGATGAGCAGTTCTTC. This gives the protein CAAGDRDRDEQFF. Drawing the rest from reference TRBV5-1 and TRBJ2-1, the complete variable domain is KAGVTQTPRYLIKTRGQQVTLSCSPISGHRSVSWYQQTPGQGLQFLFEYFSETQRNKGNFPGRFSGRQFSNSRSEMNVSTLELGDSALYLCAAGDRDRDEQFFGPGTRLTVL.

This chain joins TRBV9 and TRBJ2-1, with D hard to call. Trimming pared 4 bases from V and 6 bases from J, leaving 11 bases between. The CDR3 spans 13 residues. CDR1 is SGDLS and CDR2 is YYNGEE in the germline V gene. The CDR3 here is CASSNRNINEQFF. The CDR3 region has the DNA TGTGCCAGCAGCAACCGGAATATCAATGAGCAGTTCTTC.

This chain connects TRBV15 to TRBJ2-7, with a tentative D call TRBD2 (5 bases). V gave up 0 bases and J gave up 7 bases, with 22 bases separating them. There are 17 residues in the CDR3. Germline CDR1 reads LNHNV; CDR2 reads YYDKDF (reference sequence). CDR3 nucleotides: TGTGCCACCAGCAGAGAGGTGGCAGCTGGTTGGGGAGAAGAGCAGTACTTC. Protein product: CATSREVAAGWGEEQYF. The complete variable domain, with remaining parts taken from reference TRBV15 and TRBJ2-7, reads DAMVIQNPRYQVTQFGKPVTLSCSQTLNHNVMYWYQQKSSQAPKLLFHYYDKDFNNEADTPDNFQSRRPNTSFCFLDIRSPGLGDTAMYLCATSREVAAGWGEEQYFGPGTRLTVT.

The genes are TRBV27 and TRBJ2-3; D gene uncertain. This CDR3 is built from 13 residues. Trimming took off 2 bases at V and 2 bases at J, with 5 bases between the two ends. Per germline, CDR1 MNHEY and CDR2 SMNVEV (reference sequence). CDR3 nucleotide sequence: TGTGCCAGCAGTTTAGCGCCCACAGATACGCAGTATTTT. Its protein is CASSLAPTDTQYF.

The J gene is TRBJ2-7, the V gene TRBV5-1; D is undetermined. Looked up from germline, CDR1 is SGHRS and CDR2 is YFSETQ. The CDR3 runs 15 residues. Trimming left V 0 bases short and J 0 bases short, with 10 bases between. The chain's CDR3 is CASSLVGVLSYEQYF. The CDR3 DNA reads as TGCGCCAGCAGCTTGGTTGGGGTGCTCTCCTACGAGCAGTACTTC.

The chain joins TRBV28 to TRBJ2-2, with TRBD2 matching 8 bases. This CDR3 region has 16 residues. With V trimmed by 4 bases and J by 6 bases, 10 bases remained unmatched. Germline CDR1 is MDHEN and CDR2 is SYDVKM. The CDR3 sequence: CASSYAGLGGSGELFF. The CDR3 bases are TGTGCCAGCAGTTACGCGGGACTAGGTGGTTCCGGGGAGCTGTTTTTT.

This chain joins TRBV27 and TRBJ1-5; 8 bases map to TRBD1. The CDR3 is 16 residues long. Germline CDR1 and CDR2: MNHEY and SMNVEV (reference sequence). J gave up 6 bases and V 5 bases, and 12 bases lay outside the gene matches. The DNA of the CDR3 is TGTGCCAGCAGTCCCCGGACAGGGTATTTAGGTCAGCCCCAGCATTTT. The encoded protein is CASSPRTGYLGQPQHF.

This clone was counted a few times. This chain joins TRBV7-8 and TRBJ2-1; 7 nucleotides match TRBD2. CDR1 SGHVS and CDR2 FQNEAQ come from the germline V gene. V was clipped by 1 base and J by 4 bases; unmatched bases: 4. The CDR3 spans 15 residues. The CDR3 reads CASSLGGRTYNEQFF. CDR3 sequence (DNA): TGTGCCAGCAGCTTAGGCGGGAGAACGTACAATGAGCAGTTCTTC.

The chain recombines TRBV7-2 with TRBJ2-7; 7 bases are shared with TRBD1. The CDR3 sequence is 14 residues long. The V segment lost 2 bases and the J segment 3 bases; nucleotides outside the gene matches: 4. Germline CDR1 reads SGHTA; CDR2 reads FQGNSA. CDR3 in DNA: TGTGCCAGCAGCTTACAAGGGGGCGGCTACGAGCAGTACTTC. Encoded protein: CASSLQGGGYEQYF.